This T cell receptor beta chain was documented in a study of blood T cell repertoires in COVID-19. Study details: The United States, Italy and Spain supplied acute and convalescent COVID-19 samples.

Residents of approximately 25 US areas, aged about 18 to 95 years, made up the participants. In the authors' workflow: Using reference gene primer amplification, nucleated cell counts were estimated. Sequencing used immunoSEQ multiplex PCR; TCRdb keeps in-frame clones, though not all of them. D and trimming come from the DNA, and the V and J calls and clone size come from that table. This table holds a few hundred thousand clones, just under 90% found once. V gave up 1 base and J gave up 4 bases; unmatched junction bases: 4. Germline V gene data show CDR1 as MNHEY and CDR2 as SMNVEV (reference sequence). The CDR3 is 15 residues long. In this sample, this clone turned up once.

This rearrangement joins TRBV27 to TRBJ2-1; 7 nucleotides align to TRBD1. This TCR derives from a woman in her twenties or thirties who had recovered from COVID-19. Sequenced: PBMCs or T cells enriched from blood (not recorded which). The CDR3 region is CASSLWGTDYNEQFF. The CDR3, as DNA: TGTGCCAGCAGTTTATGGGGGACAGATTACAATGAGCAGTTCTTC.